This TCR beta chain was retrieved from a study of PD-1 blockade in classical Hodgkin lymphoma. Findings and caveats of the study: Why repertoires differed is undefined; disease activity or prior therapy possibly contributed. As was reported, newly diagnosed patients showed lower baseline TCR diversity than healthy donors did. At C4D1, TCR diversity had climbed significantly for CD4+ cells, though not for CD8+ cells.

Trimming cost V 7 bases and J 0 bases, with 13 bases left between them. The CDR3 covers 15 residues. CDR1 MNHNS and CDR2 SASEGT come from the germline V gene. A note on this clone: The antigen is not known.

All trial patients relapsed after autologous stem cell transplantation. The patients, who had relapsed/refractory classical Hodgkin lymphoma, achieved best responses of complete response, partial response or progressive disease. Assay used: immunoSEQ multiplex PCR; TCRdb lists only in-frame clones, some missing. The profile covers about 61,000 clones, with roughly nine tenths appearing a single time and roughly 15% taken by the ten largest. This sequence was found in a human donor with classical Hodgkin lymphoma. V gene TRBV6-1 combines with J gene TRBJ2-1, with D possibly matching TRBD2 (7 bases). The input for sequencing was peripheral blood mononuclear cells (PBMCs), taken at baseline. CDR3 DNA sequence: TGTGCCAGCAACTACAGGGAGGGCTCCTACAATGAGCAGTTCTTC. Residues: CASNYREGSYNEQFF.